This TCR beta chain was identified during a study of cytomegalovirus exposure and HLA in healthy donors. Trimming cost V 5 bases and J 3 bases, with 13 bases left between them. CDR1 is MNHNS and CDR2 is SASEGT in the germline V gene. This CDR3 is 14 amino acids long. The PCR ran on 60 Vbeta and 13 Jbeta primers. The repertoire was sequenced with immunoSEQ multiplex PCR; TCRdb's copy has only in-frame clones and lacks some. The sample holds under 200,000 clones, about three quarters seen once. Sequenced input: PBMCs. This TCR derives from a woman aged 25 to 39 in good health and CMV-seronegative. The chain joins TRBV6-1 to TRBJ1-1; no reliable D call. The CDR3 loop reads CASSLLFGDTEAFF. The CDR3 bases are TGTGCCAGCAGTCTCCTTTTCGGGGACACTGAAGCTTTCTTT.